A single sample gave rise to the 3 T cell receptor beta chains below, sequenced in a study of OX40 agonist ivuxolimab in advanced cancers. Some clones are missing from TCRdb's copy, which holds only in-frame ones; the method was immunoSEQ multiplex PCR. The sample lists roughly 15,000 clones, around 79% occurring once. Sequencing was performed on CD4+ or CD8+ T cells sorted from blood, taken in a trial of the OX40 agonist ivuxolimab. The receptors derive from an adult with an advanced solid tumor such as melanoma, head and neck, liver or kidney cancer.

This clone is a singleton in its sample. The chain uses TRBV5-4 and TRBJ2-7; possibly TRBD2 for D (5 bases). This CDR3 has 14 amino acids. Trimming removed 2 bases at V and 2 bases at J, with 11 bases between. Germline lookup yields CDR1 SGHNT and CDR2 YYREEE (reference sequence). Here the CDR3 reads CASSLGLATYEQYF. The DNA of the CDR3 is TGTGCCAGCAGCTTAGGACTGGCCACCTACGAGCAGTACTTC.

CDR3 nucleotide sequence: TGTGCCAGCAGTTGGAGGGCCTCCGGGCCCCAGCATTTT. It yields the protein CASSWRASGPQHF. The rearrangement links TRBV6-5 to TRBJ1-5; the D is unclear. The V end was cut by 4 bases, the J end by 9 bases, with 13 bases between. Germline V lookup: CDR1 MNHEY, CDR2 SVGAGI. The CDR3 is 13 residues long.

The rearrangement uses TRBV29-1 and TRBJ2-3; 10 nucleotides align to TRBD2. CDR3 length: 15 residues. Per germline, CDR1 SQVTM and CDR2 ANQGSEA. Germline trimming cut 1 base from V and 2 bases from J; bases unmatched to any gene: 3. CDR3 amino acids: CSVEGTSGVTDTQYF. The CDR3 DNA sequence: TGCAGCGTTGAAGGGACTAGCGGTGTCACAGATACGCAGTATTTT.